Sequencing of this T cell receptor (beta chain) was carried out in a study of shared clonotypes between healthy human individuals. As for the study in general: A donor's plate count was three for CD4 naive and three for CD4 memory; CD8 naive had two and CD8 memory one.

The count of this clone is one. Germline V lookup: CDR1 LGHNA, CDR2 YSLEER. The CDR3 spans 15 residues. Trimming took 0 bases from V and 6 from J; bases not matched to a gene: 5. Sequencing used immunoSEQ multiplex PCR; TCRdb keeps in-frame clones, though not all of them. The data show about 2 million clones, 85% to 95% seen once. CD45RO negativity and positive selection for CCR7 defined naive CD8 cells, a population that excluded terminally differentiated effector memory CD45RA+ cells. Sequencing input: naive CD8+ T cells sorted from blood. The chain joins TRBV4-3 to TRBJ2-3; TRBD2 aligns across 8 bases. This TCR came from a young man in good health. The CDR3 loop is CASSQDGAGGDTQYF. In DNA form, the CDR3 reads TGCGCCAGCAGCCAAGATGGGGCGGGAGGCGATACGCAGTATTTT.